This TCR beta chain was recovered during a study of blood T cell repertoires in COVID-19. Background on the study: The United States, Italy and Spain provided the acute and convalescent COVID-19 samples. T cells, B-cell-depleted T cells, or PBMCs provided the cDNA or gDNA that served as material.

Original data processing: From reference gene primer amplification, estimates of nucleated cell counts were derived. Sequencing was performed with immunoSEQ multiplex PCR; in TCRdb, only in-frame clones are kept and a portion is missing. V and J calls and clone size are those listed in that table; D and trimming were worked out from the DNA. The sample consists of fewer than 200,000 clones, over 75% of them appearing once. Per germline, CDR1 MNHNY and CDR2 SVGAGI (reference sequence). V lost 6 bases and J 10 bases, leaving 13 bases between the germline ends. The CDR3 has 13 amino acids. V is TRBV6-6 and J is TRBJ1-6, with D tentatively TRBD1 (6 bases). The clonotype was recovered from a man in his 60s who had recovered from COVID-19. Material: peripheral blood. The CDR3 DNA follows: TGTGCCAGCAGCCCAGGGGTTGAGTCACCCCTCCACTTT. It yields the protein CASSPGVESPLHF.